This T cell receptor (beta chain) is drawn from a study of T cells in Graves' hyperthyroidism and ophthalmopathy. RNA transcripts yielded amplified TCR beta CDR3 regions. The HTBI primer set drove a first-round RT-PCR of the TCR CDR3. MiXCR was run by TCRdb on the multiplex PCR reads, yielding one entry per CDR3 protein. This sample has 300,000 to 450,000 distinct CDR3 sequences; 18% occur once, and the top ten carry 35% to 45%. The CDR3 totals 11 residues. CDR1 is DFQATT, CDR2 SNEGSKA, per germline (reference sequence). The rearrangement links TRBV20-1 to TRBJ2-1; D may be TRBD1 (5 bases). The sequenced material came from blood. This TCR derives from a man aged 18 to 35 with Graves' ophthalmopathy. DNA of the CDR3: TGCAGCAAGGGGTTGGGGAATGAGCAGTTCTTC. Translated, it gives CSKGLGNEQFF.